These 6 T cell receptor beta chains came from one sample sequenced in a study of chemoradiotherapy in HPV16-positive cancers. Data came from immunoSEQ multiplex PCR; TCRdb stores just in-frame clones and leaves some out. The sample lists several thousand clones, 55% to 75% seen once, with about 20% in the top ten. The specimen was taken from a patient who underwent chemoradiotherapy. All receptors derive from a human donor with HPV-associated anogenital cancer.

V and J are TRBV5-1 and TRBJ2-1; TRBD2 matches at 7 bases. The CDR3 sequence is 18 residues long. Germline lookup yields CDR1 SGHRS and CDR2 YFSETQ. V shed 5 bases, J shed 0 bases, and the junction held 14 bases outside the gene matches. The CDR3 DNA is TGCGCCAGCAGGGAGGCAGCGGGGCCTCAAAGCTCCTACAATGAGCAGTTCTTC. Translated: CASREAAGPQSSYNEQFF.

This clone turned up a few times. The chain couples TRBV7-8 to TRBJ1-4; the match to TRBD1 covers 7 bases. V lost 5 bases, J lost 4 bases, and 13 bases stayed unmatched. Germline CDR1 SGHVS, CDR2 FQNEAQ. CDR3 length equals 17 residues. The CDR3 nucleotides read TGTGCCAGCAGCCCTTCAAATACAGGGGCCCGTAATGAAAAACTGTTTTTT. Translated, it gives CASSPSNTGARNEKLFF.

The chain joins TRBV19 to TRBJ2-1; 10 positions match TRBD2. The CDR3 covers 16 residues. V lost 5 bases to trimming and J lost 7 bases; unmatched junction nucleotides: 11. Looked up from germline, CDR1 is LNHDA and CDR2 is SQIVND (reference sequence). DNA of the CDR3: TGTGCCAGTAGTCTCCTTACTAGCGGGGCCAAGAATGAGCAGTTCTTC. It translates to CASSLLTSGAKNEQFF. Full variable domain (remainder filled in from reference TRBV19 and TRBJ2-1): DGGITQSPKYLFRKEGQNVTLSCEQNLNHDAMYWYRQDPGQGLRLIYYSQIVNDFQKGDIAEGYSVSREKKESFPLTVTSAQKNPTAFYLCASSLLTSGAKNEQFFGPGTRLTVL.

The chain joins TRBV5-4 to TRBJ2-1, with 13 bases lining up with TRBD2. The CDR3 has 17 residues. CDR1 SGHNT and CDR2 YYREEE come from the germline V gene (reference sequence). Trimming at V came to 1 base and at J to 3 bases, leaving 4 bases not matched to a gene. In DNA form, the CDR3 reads TGTGCCAGCAGCTTGCCAGGGACTAGCGGGGTCTACAATGAGCAGTTCTTC. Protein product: CASSLPGTSGVYNEQFF.

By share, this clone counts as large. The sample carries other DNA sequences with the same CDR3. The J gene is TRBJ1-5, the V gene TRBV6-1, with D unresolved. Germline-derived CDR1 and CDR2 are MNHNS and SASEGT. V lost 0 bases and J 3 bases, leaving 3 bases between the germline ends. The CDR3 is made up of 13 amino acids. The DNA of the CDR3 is TGTGCCAGCAGTGAAGCTCTCAATCAGCCCCAGCATTTT. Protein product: CASSEALNQPQHF.

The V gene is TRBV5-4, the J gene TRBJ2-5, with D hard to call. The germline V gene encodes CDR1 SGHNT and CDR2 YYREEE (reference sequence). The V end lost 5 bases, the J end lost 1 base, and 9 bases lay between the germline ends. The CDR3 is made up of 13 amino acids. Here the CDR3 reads CASRVWPQETQYF. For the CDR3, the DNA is TGTGCCAGCAGGGTATGGCCCCAAGAGACCCAGTACTTC.